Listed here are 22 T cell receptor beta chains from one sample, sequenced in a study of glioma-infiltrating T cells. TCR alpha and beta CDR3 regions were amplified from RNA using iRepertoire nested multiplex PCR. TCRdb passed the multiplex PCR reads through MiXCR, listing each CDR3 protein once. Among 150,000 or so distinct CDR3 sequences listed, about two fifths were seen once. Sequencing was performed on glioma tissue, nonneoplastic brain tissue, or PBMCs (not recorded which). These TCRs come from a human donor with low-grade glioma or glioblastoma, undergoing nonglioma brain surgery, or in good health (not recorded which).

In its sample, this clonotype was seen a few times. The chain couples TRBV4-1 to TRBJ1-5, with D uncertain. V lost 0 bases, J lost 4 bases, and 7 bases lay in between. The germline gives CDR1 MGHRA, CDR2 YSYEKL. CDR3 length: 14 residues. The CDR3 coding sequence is TGCGCCAGCAGCCAAGATGAGTTAAATCAGCCCCAGCATTTT. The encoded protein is CASSQDELNQPQHF.

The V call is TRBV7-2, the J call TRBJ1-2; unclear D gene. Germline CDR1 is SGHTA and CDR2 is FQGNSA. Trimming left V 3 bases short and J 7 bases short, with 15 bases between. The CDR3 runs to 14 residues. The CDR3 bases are TGTGCCAGCAGCTTGAGTGCTGGGATCAGTGGCTACACCTTC. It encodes CASSLSAGISGYTF.

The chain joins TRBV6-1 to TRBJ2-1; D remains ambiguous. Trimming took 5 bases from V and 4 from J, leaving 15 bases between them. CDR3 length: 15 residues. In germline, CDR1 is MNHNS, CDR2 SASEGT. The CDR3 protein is CASSLKTYYYNEQFF. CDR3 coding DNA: TGTGCCAGCAGTCTGAAGACTTACTATTACAATGAGCAGTTCTTC.

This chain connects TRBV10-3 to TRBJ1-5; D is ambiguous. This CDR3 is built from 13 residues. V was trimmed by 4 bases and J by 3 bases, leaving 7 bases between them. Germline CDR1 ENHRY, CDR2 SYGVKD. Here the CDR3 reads CAISVTLNQPQHF. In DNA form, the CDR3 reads TGTGCCATCAGTGTGACCCTCAATCAGCCCCAGCATTTT.

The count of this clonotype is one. The CDR3 DNA is TGTGCCAGCAGTTTAGCACTAGCGGGGTATCAAACCTACGAGCAGTACTTC. Amino acids: CASSLALAGYQTYEQYF. This sequence joins TRBV12-3 or TRBV12-4 and TRBJ2-7, with 10 positions matching TRBD2. V gave up 0 bases and J gave up 2 bases; unmatched junction bases: 7. CDR3 size: 17 residues.

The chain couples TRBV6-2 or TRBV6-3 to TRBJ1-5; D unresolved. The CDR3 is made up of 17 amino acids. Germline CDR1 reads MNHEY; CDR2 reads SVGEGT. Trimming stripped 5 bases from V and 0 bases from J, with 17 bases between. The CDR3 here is CASSGEEGPLSNQPQHF. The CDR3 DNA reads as TGTGCCAGCAGTGGCGAGGAGGGCCCCCTTAGCAATCAGCCCCAGCATTTT.

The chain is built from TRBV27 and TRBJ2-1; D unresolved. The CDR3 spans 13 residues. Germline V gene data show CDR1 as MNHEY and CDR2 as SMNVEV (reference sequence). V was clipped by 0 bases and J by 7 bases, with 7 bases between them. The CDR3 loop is CASSLSWGNEQFF. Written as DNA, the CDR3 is TGTGCCAGCAGTTTATCGTGGGGAAATGAGCAGTTCTTC.

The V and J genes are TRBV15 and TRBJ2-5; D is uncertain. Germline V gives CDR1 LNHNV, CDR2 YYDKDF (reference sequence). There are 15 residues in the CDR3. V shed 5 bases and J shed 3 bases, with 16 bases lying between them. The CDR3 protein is CATSPTLGFEETQYF. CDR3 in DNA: TGTGCCACCAGCCCGACTCTGGGTTTTGAAGAGACCCAGTACTTC.

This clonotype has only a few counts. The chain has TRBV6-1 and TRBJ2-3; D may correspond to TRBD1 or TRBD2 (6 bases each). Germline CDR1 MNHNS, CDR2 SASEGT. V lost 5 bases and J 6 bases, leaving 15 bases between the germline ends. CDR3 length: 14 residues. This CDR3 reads CASSYVGGGDTQYF. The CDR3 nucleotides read TGTGCCAGCAGTTATGTTGGAGGGGGGGATACGCAGTATTTT.

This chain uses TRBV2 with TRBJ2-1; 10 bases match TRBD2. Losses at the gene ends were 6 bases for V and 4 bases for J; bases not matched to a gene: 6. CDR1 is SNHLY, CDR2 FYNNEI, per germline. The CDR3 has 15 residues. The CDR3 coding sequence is TGTGCCAGCAGAGAATTAGCGGGGGGATACAATGAGCAGTTCTTC. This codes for CASRELAGGYNEQFF.

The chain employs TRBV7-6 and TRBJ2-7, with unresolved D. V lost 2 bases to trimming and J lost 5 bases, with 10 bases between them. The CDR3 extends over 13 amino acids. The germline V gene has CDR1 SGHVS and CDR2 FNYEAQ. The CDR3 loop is CASSLRNLDEQYF. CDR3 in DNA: TGTGCCAGCAGCTTACGGAACCTTGACGAGCAGTACTTC.

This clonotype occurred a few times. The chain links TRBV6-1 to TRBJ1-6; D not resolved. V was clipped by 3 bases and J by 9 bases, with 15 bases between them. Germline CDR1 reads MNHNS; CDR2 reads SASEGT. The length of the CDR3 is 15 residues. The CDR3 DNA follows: TGTGCCAGCAGTGAGGCTAACGGACCCAGTTCACCCCTCCACTTT. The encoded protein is CASSEANGPSSPLHF.

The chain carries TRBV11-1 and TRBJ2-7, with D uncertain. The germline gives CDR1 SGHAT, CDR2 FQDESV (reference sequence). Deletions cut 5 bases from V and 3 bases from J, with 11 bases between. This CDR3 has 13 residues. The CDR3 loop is CASSRAGVYEQYF. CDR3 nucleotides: TGTGCCAGCAGCCGAGCTGGGGTCTACGAGCAGTACTTC.

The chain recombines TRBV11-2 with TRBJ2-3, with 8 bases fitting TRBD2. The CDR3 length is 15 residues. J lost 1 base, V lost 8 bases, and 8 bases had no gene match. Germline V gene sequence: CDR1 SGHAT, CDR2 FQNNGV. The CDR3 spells CASQKRAGGTDTQYF. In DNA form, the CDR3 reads TGTGCCAGCCAGAAAAGAGCGGGGGGCACAGATACGCAGTATTTT. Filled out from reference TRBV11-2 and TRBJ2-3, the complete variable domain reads EAGVAQSPRYKIIEKRQSVAFWCNPISGHATLYWYQQILGQGPKLLIQFQNNGVVDDSQLPKDRFSAERLKGVDSTLKIQPAKLEDSAVYLCASQKRAGGTDTQYFGPGTRLTVL.

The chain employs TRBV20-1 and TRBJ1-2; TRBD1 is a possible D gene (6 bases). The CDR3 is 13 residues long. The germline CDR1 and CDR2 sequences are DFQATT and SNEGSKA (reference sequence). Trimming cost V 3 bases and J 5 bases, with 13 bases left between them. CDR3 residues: CSASRLQGYGYTF. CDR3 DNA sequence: TGCAGTGCTAGTCGGCTACAGGGTTATGGCTACACCTTC.

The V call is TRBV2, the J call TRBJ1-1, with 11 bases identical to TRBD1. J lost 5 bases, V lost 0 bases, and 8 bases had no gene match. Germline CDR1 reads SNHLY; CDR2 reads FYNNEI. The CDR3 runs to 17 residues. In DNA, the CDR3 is TGTGCCAGCAGTGAAGCCCAAGCCGGGACAGGGGGGACTGAAGCTTTCTTT. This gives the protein CASSEAQAGTGGTEAFF.

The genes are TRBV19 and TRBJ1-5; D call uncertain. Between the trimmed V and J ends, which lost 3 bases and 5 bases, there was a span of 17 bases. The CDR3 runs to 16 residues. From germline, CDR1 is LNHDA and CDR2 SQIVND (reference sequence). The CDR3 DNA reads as TGTGCCAGTAGTATCGGGCACCAATTGGGCGATCAGCCCCAGCATTTT. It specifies CASSIGHQLGDQPQHF.

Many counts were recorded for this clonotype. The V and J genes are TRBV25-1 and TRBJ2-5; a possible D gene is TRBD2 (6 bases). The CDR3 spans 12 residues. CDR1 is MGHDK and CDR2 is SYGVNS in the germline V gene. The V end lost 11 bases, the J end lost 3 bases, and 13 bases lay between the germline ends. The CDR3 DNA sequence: TGTGCCTCATCAGAGCGGGAAGAGACCCAGTACTTC. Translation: CASSEREETQYF.

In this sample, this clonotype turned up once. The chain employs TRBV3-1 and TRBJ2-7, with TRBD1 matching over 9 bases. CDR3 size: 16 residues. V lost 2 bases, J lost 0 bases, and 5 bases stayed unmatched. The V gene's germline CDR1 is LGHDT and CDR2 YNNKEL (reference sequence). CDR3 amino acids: CASSQKRDRDSYEQYF. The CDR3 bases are TGTGCCAGCAGCCAAAAAAGGGACAGGGACTCCTACGAGCAGTACTTC.

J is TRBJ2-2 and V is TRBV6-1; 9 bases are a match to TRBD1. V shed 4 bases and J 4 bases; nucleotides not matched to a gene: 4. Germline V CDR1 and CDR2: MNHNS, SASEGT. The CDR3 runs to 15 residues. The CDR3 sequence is CASSGQGVFTGELFF. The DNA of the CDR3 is TGTGCCAGCAGTGGACAGGGGGTTTTCACCGGGGAGCTGTTTTTT.

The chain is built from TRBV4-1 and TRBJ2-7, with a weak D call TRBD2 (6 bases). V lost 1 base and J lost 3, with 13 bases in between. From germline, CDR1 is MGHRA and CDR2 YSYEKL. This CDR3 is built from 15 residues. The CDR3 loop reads CASSQVAGGYYEQYF. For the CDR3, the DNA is TGCGCCAGCAGCCAAGTGGCCGGGGGATACTACGAGCAGTACTTC.

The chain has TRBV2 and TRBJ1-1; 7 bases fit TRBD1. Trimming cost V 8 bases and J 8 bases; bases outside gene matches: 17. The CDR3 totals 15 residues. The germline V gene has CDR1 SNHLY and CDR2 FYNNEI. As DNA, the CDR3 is TGTGCCAGCGGATACACCGACAGGGACCCCCCAGAAGCTTTCTTT. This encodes CASGYTDRDPPEAFF.